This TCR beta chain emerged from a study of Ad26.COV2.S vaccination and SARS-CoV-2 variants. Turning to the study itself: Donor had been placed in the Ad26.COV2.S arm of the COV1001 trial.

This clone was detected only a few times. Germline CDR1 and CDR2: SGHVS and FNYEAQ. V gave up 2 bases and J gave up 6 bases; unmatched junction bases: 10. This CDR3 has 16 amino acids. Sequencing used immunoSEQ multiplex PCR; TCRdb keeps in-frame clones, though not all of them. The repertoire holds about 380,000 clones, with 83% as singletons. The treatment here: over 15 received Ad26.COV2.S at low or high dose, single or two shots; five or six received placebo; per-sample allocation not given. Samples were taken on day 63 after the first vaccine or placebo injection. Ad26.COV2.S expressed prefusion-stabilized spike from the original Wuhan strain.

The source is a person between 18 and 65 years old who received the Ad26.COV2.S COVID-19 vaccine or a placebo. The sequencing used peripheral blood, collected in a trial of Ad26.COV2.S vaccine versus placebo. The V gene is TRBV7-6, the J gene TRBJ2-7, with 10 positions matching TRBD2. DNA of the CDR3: TGTGCCAGCAGCTTAACAGCGGGAGGGCCCAGGGTCGAGCAGTACTTC. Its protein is CASSLTAGGPRVEQYF.